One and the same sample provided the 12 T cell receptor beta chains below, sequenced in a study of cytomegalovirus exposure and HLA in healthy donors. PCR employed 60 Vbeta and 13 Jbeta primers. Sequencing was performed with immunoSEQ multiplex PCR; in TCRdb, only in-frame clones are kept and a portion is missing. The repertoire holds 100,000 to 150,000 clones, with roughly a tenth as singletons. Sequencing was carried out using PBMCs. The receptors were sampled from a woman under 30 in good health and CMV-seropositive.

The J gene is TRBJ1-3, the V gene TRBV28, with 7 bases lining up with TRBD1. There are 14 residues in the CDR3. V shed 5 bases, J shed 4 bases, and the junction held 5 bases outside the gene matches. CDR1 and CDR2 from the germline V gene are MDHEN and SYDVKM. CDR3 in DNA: TGTGCCAGCAGTCGGACAGGAAAAGGAAACACCATATATTTT. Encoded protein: CASSRTGKGNTIYF.

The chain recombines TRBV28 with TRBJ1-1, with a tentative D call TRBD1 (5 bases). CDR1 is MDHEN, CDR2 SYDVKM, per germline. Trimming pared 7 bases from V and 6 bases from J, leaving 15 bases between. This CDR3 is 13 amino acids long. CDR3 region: CASTTGGVSEAFF. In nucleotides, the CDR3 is TGTGCCAGCACCACGGGGGGAGTCTCTGAAGCTTTCTTT.

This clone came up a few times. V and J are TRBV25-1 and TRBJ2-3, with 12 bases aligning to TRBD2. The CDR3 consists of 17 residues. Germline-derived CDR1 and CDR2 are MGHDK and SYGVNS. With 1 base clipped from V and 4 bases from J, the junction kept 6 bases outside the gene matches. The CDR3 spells CASSEFGLAGGPDTQYF. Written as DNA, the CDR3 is TGTGCCAGCAGTGAATTCGGGCTAGCGGGAGGGCCAGATACGCAGTATTTT.

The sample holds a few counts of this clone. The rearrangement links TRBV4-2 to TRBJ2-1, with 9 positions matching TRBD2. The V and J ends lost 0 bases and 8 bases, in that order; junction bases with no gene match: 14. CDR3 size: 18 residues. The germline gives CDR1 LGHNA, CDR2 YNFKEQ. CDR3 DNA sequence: TGTGCCAGCAGCCAAGAAGGAGCGGGAGGTGTTTATGTGTATGAGCAGTTCTTC. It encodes CASSQEGAGGVYVYEQFF.

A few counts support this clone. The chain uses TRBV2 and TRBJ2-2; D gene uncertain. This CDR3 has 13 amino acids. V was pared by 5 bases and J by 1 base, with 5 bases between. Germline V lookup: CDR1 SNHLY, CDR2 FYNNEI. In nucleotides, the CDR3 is TGTGCCAGCAGTTTGCGGAACACCGGGGAGCTGTTTTTT. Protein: CASSLRNTGELFF.

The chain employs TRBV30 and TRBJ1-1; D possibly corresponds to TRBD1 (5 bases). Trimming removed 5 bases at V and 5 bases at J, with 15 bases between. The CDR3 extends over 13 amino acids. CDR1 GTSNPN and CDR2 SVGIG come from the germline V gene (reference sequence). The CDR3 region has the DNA TGTGCCTGGCGGCGGCGGGGGAGAACTGAAGCTTTCTTT. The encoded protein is CAWRRRGRTEAFF.

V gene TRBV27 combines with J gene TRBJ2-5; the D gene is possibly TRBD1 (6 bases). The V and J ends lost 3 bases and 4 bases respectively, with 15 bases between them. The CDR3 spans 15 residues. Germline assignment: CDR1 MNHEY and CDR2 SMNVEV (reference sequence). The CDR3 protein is CASSLSPGTLETQYF. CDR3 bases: TGTGCCAGCAGTTTGTCACCGGGGACATTAGAGACCCAGTACTTC.

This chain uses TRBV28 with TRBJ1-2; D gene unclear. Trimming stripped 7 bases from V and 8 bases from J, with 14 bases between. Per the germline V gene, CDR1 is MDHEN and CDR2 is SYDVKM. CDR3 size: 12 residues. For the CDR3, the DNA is TGTGCCAGCAATGAGGGTCTGGGGGGCTACACCTTC. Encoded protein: CASNEGLGGYTF.

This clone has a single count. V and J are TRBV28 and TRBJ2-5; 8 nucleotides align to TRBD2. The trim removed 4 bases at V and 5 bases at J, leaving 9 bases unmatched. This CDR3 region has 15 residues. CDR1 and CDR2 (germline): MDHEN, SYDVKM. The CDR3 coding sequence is TGTGCCAGCAGTTCTCTTAGCAGCGGGAGTGAGACCCAGTACTTC. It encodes CASSSLSSGSETQYF.

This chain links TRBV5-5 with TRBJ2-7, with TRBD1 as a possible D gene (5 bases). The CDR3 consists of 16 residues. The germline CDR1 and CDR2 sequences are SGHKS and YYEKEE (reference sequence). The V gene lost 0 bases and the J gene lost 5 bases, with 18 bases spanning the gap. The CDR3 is CASSLALQVGWDEQYF. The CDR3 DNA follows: TGTGCCAGCAGCTTGGCCTTACAGGTTGGGTGGGACGAGCAGTACTTC.

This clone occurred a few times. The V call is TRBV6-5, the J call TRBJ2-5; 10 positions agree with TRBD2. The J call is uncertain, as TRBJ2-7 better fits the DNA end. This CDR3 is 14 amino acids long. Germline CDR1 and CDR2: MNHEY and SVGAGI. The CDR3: CASRPGLASNEQYF. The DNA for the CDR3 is TGTGCCAGCAGACCGGGACTAGCGAGTAACGAGCAGTACTTC.

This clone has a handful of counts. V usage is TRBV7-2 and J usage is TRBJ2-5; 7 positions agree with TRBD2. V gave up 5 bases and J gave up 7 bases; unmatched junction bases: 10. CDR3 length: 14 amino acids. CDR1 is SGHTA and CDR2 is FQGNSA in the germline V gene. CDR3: CASSQKTSAGTQYF. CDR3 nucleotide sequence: TGTGCCAGCAGCCAGAAAACTAGCGCAGGGACCCAGTACTTC.